This TCR beta chain was captured by sequencing in a study of blood T cell repertoires in COVID-19. Study-level information: Donors in the United States, Italy and Spain gave samples during acute or convalescent COVID-19. T cells, B-cell-depleted T cells, or PBMCs provided the cDNA or gDNA that served as material.

V was clipped by 4 bases and J by 14 bases; unmatched bases: 8. The germline gives CDR1 SGHDT, CDR2 YYEEEE. The CDR3 has 12 residues. In the original workflow: It was from reference gene primer amplification that nucleated cell counts were estimated. Sequenced by immunoSEQ multiplex PCR; TCRdb stores in-frame clones only, minus some. The V and J calls and clone size come from that table; D and trimming were worked out from the DNA. The table includes 150,000 to 200,000 clones, about 89% detected once. The rearrangement uses TRBV5-6 and TRBJ1-4; 7 nucleotides align to TRBD1. The sequence derives from a man aged 65 to 79 with acute or convalescent COVID-19. Source material: peripheral blood. The CDR3 DNA reads TGTGCCAGCAGCACCGAACAGGGGCGGCTGTTTTTT. It translates to CASSTEQGRLFF.